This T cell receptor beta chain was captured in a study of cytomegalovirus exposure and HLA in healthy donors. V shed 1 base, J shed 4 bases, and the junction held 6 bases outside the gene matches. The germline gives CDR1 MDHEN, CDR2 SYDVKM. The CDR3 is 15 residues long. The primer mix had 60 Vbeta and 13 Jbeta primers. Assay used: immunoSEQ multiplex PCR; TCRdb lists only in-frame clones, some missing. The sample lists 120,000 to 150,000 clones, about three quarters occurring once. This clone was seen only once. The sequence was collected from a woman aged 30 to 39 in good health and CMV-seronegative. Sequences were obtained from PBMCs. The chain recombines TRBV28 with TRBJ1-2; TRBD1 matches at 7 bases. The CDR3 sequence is CASSLSPRGAYGYTF. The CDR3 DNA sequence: TGTGCCAGCAGTTTATCCCCCAGGGGGGCCTATGGCTACACCTTC.